Listed here is a single T cell receptor (beta chain). Its antigen is unknown. Base-call qualities are not available, and no considerably larger clone is one nucleotide away. The data originate from a study of PD-1 blockade in classical Hodgkin lymphoma (TCRdb year 2020). Context from the whole study: Nivolumab dosing was 3 mg/kg intravenously every 2 weeks, continuing until either disease progression or unacceptable toxicity. The study used TCR beta sequencing and CyTOF to define a peripheral blood immune signature of response to PD-1 blockade in classical Hodgkin lymphoma.

The time point label for this specimen denotes: cycle 1 day 1 (C1D1), immediately before nivolumab initiation. All trial patients had relapsed after autologous stem cell transplantation, with cohorts A, B and C differing in prior brentuximab vedotin exposure. The trial cohort was composed of around 60 patients with relapsed/refractory classical Hodgkin lymphoma, for whom complete response, partial response or progressive disease was recorded as best overall response. In the multi-cohort phase II CheckMate 205 trial, trial patients received single-agent nivolumab. An independent review committee assessed best overall response by applying the 2007 International Working Group response criteria. Trial PBMCs were collected immediately before nivolumab initiation (C1D1) and during therapy at cycle 2 day 1 and cycle 4 day 1. Peripheral blood was collected in 8 mL Vacutainer Cell Preparation Tubes, from which PBMCs were isolated by centrifugation and then cryopreserved.

Findings and caveats that apply to the study as a whole: The study was restricted to a single clinical trial cohort, and the causes of repertoire differences, possibly disease activity or prior therapy, were left undefined. By C4D1, a significant rise was seen in CD4+ TCR diversity but not in CD8+ TCR diversity (p=0.0027 vs p=0.16), and the rise was most apparent among complete responders (p=0.02). Baseline diversity similar to that of newly diagnosed patients was observed in trial patients achieving complete response, whereas significantly lower diversity was observed in partial responders and progressors. Patients starting nivolumab less than 1 year after ASCT had lower diversity and were excluded from later analyses to avoid confounding by immune reconstitution. Baseline TCR diversity was reported as lower in newly diagnosed patients than in healthy donors, and lower still in relapsed/refractory patients.

The Qiagen DNeasy kit was used to extract genomic DNA both from unsorted PBMCs and from the negatively selected CD4+ and CD8+ fractions. Using primers that anneal to V and J segments, immunoSEQ multiplex PCR amplified the TCR beta CDR3 regions. A synthetic immune receptor repertoire was used to minimize amplification bias, and any remaining bias was removed computationally after sequencing. Per the authors' processing: Custom Python scripts were used to quantify repertoire diversity as the Shannon entropy index. Unsorted, CD4+ and CD8+ repertoires were analyzed separately, except for combined analyses in which CD4+ and CD8+ sequences were merged in silico. Clonal expansion was defined as a frequency increase of at least 2-fold after treatment compared with C1D1, and clones undetected at baseline were assigned a pseudocount of 0.5. Clones with 0 or 1 copy at C1D1 were defined as singleton clones, while clones with 2 or more copies were defined as non-singleton clones. Clones expanded in unsorted samples were annotated as CD4+, CD8+ or unknown by matching protein sequences in sorted samples from the same patient. Wilcoxon tests were applied to paired samples to test diversity changes from C1D1 to C4D1. The immuneACCESS repertoire file appears here via TCRdb, limited to in-frame rearrangements. These files lack a portion of the clones; in checked studies, under half of the deficit traces to unresolved V genes, and the cause of the others is not known. V, J and clone size are those of that table, while D and trimming were read from the DNA. Here the sample has about 15,000 clones; 55% to 80% occur a single time. Of the sample, roughly 10% is held by the ten largest clones.

For this chain, trimming is 4 bases at the V end and 8 bases at the J end, and the number of junction bases without a gene match is 6. There are 14 amino acids in the CDR3, from cysteine to phenylalanine inclusive. The sequence is cut down to CDR3 DNA, 42 bases in frame from base 1. As encoded in the germline V gene (reference sequence), CDR1 is SGHNT while CDR2 is YYREEE. The source of this sequence is a human donor with classical Hodgkin lymphoma. Recombination joined TRBV5-4 with TRBJ1-6, with 7 central nucleotides matching TRBD1. This sample comprised peripheral blood mononuclear cells (PBMCs), obtained at baseline. The nucleotide sequence reads TGTGCCAGCAGCCAGGGACAGCAGGATTCACCCCTCCACTTT. Translated, this gives CASSQGQQDSPLHF.